The 5 T cell receptor beta chains in this list originate from one sample, sequenced in a study of T cells in Graves' hyperthyroidism and ophthalmopathy (dated by TCRdb to about 2019). Library preparation was by multiplex PCR. The instrument given in TCRdb is Illumina HiSeq 2000. The TCR beta CDR3 regions were amplified from the RNA transcripts. The TCR CDR3 was subjected to a first round of RT-PCR using the HTBI primer set and the Qiagen OneStep RT-PCR kit. The raw public data were reprocessed by TCRdb itself: fastp quality trimming at Q25, MiXCR clonotype calling, in-frame beta chains only. Rows with one shared CDR3 protein collapse into an entry with the most common genes and DNA. The sample contains about 600,000 distinct CDR3 sequences, 14% of them found a single time. About 7% of the sample is in the top ten clones. Sequenced sample: blood. These receptors were taken from a woman under 30 with Graves' ophthalmopathy.

This clonotype was seen more than once but under ten times. A much larger clone lies one base from this, so it may be a read error. This rearrangement joins TRBV28 to TRBJ2-2; 10 nucleotides match TRBD2. The CDR3 has 15 residues. V shed 8 bases and J 3 bases; nucleotides not matched to a gene: 6. Per the germline V gene, CDR1 is MDHEN and CDR2 is SYDVKM. CDR3 amino acids: CASGLAGVDTGELFF. The CDR3 DNA sequence: TGTGCCAGCGGCCTAGCGGGAGTAGACACCGGGGAGCTGTTTTTT.

V and J are TRBV28 and TRBJ1-5; 9 bases fit TRBD1. CDR1 is MDHEN and CDR2 is SYDVKM in the germline V gene. The V segment lost 5 bases and the J segment 5 bases; nucleotides outside the gene matches: 7. The CDR3 is 15 residues long. CDR3 sequence reads: CASSILGTGYQPQHF. The CDR3, as DNA: TGTGCCAGCAGTATATTAGGGACAGGGTATCAGCCCCAGCATTTT. The whole variable domain, remainder taken from reference TRBV28 and TRBJ1-5, is DVKVTQSSRYLVKRTGEKVFLECVQDMDHENMFWYRQDPGLGLRLIYFSYDVKMKEKGDIPEGYSVSREKKERFSLILESASTNQTSMYLCASSILGTGYQPQHFGDGTRLSIL.

Ten or more counts support this clonotype. The chain has TRBV20-1 and TRBJ1-2; D is possibly TRBD1 (5 bases). The CDR3 runs 14 residues. Germline V gene lookup returns CDR1 DFQATT and CDR2 SNEGSKA (reference sequence). Trimming stripped 4 bases from V and 0 bases from J, with 12 bases between. CDR3 residues: CSAISGPANYGYTF. The CDR3 DNA is TGCAGTGCTATTTCAGGGCCCGCTAACTATGGCTACACCTTC.

This clonotype has a count of ten or more. The chain joins TRBV6-1 to TRBJ1-3; 8 bases map to TRBD1. CDR1 is MNHNS and CDR2 is SASEGT in the germline V gene. The J segment lost 0 bases and the V segment lost 6 bases, leaving 4 bases of the junction unmatched. The CDR3 sequence is 15 residues long. As DNA, the CDR3 is TGTGCCAGCAGAAGGGACAGGACCTCTGGAAACACCATATATTTT. Its translation: CASRRDRTSGNTIYF.

This clonotype showed up just a few times. J is TRBJ1-5 and V is TRBV19; 10 nucleotides agree with TRBD1. J gave up 5 bases and V 7 bases, and 8 bases lay outside the gene matches. Germline values: CDR1 LNHDA, CDR2 SQIVND (reference sequence). The CDR3 has 15 amino acids. Here the CDR3 reads CASTAGQGIDQPQHF. CDR3 nucleotides: TGTGCCAGTACCGCGGGACAGGGGATTGATCAGCCCCAGCATTTT.